A single TCR beta chain is shown here with its context. Its antigen has not been determined. No much larger clone is present one base from it, and per-base qualities are unavailable. Based on the germline V gene (reference sequence), the CDR1 and CDR2 sequences are DFQATT and SNEGSKA. V drops 6 bases and J drops 0 bases, leaving 12 bases in between. The CDR3 covers 14 residues, taking in both the cysteine and the phenylalanine. This entry keeps only the CDR3 DNA: 42 bases, framed from base 1. Libraries were built with PCR. The data were produced on an Illumina HiSeq 2500. Molecular barcoding was employed in the preparation of TCR libraries, with unique molecular identifiers being used to normalize TCRbeta repertoire quantification. The public reads were run again by TCRdb, first through fastp at Q25 and then through MiXCR, and only productive beta chains were kept. Identical CDR3 protein sequences are pooled into one entry, listed with their most common genes and DNA. The sample table records about 900,000 distinct CDR3 sequences; roughly 29% of these occur just once. The top ten clonotypes cover 28% of the sample.

This sample was taken from a study of T-cell reconstitution after alpha-beta-depleted transplantation in children (dated by TCRdb to about 2016). With respect to the entire study: Using TCR repertoire profiling, the study followed T-cell immune reconstitution in a quantitative way in children after TCRalphabeta/CD19-depleted allogeneic hematopoietic cell transplantation.

Study-wide findings and limitations: About two months after transplant, the apparently early recovery of alphabetaT-cell counts reportedly depended on just several hundred clones that had expanded rapidly and came from non-depleted graft cells. The frequencies of hyperexpanded clones fell over the following months, and after one year, T-cell counts and TCRbeta diversity were mostly attributed to newly produced T cells. The high TCRbeta diversity at day 60 in some patients was ascribed to recipient T cells and intrathymic progenitors that had survived conditioning.

Interpreted using the paper, the treatment or condition label stands for: allogeneic hematopoietic cell transplantation with graft depleted of TCRalphabeta T cells and CD19 B cells. Transplant recipients were children who received TCRalphabeta/CD19-depleted allogeneic hematopoietic cell grafts. This receptor was obtained from a boy less than two years old who had a stem cell transplant for SCID, so the T cells may come from the graft donor. The sequences come from PBMCs, mostly from graft donor cells, collected 360 days after TCRalphabeta/CD19-depleted stem cell transplant. Here the chain combines TRBV20-1 and TRBJ2-1; the D gene is perhaps TRBD1, from 6 matching bases. CDR3 protein: CSALWGPSYNEQFF. The nucleotides are TGCAGTGCCCTATGGGGGCCCTCCTACAATGAGCAGTTCTTC.